These 16 T cell receptor beta chains originate from one sample sequenced in a study of shared clonotypes between healthy human individuals. Only in-frame clones appear in the TCRdb table, and some are missing; sequencing was by immunoSEQ multiplex PCR. The sample has about 1.5 million clones; about 96% are singletons. Sequencing input: naive CD4+ T cells sorted from blood. Regarding subset: CD45RA+ positively selected. These receptor sequences come from a man aged 25-45 years in good health.

The CDR3 is CASSTPGLADTDTQYF. CDR3 nucleotides: TGCGCCAGCAGCACCCCGGGACTAGCGGACACAGATACGCAGTATTTT. V gene TRBV5-1 combines with J gene TRBJ2-3; TRBD2 matches at 11 bases. The germline V gene has CDR1 SGHRS and CDR2 YFSETQ. The CDR3 loop spans 16 amino acids. Trimming at V came to 4 bases and at J to 2 bases, leaving 6 bases not matched to a gene.

The chain recombines TRBV7-5 with TRBJ2-1; the DNA was not used to check the table's D call, TRBD2. TRBV7-5 is an annotated pseudogene. This CDR3 spans 20 amino acids. The CDR3 DNA is TGTGTCAGAAGCTTAGGACTGCAGAGACCCTCTAAGCCGCCACATTGCGAGCAGTTCTTC. Translated, it gives CVRSLGLQRPSKPPHCEQFF.

The CDR3: CASSSDRGGFYEQYF. The CDR3 nucleotides are TGTGCCAGCAGCTCGGACCGAGGGGGTTTCTACGAGCAGTACTTC. J is TRBJ2-7 and V is TRBV7-6; D may be TRBD1 (6 bases). CDR1 is SGHVS and CDR2 is FNYEAQ in the germline V gene. CDR3 length equals 15 residues. Trimming took 4 bases from V and 3 from J, leaving 16 bases between them. Using reference TRBV7-6 and TRBJ2-7 for the parts outside the CDR3, the full variable domain is GAGVSQSPRYKVTKRGQDVALRCDPISGHVSLYWYRQALGQGPEFLTYFNYEAQQDKSGLPNDRFSAERPEGSISTLTIQRTEQRDSAMYRCASSSDRGGFYEQYFGPGTRLTVT.

The V call is TRBV2, the J call TRBJ1-2; a possible D gene is TRBD1 (5 bases). The germline gives CDR1 SNHLY, CDR2 FYNNEI. Trimming stripped 5 bases from V and 4 bases from J, with 8 bases between. This CDR3 comprises 12 residues. The DNA for the CDR3 is TGTGCCAGCAGTCGGGACGGCTATGGCTACACCTTC. Translated, it gives CASSRDGYGYTF.

The chain has TRBV5-5 and TRBJ2-1, with 7 bases matching TRBD1. In germline, CDR1 is SGHKS, CDR2 YYEKEE (reference sequence). J lost 5 bases, V lost 3 bases, and 2 bases had no gene match. The CDR3 is 13 amino acids. The CDR3 region has the DNA TGTGCCAGCAGCTACGGACAGGACAATGAGCAGTTCTTC. Its translation: CASSYGQDNEQFF.

This chain joins TRBV5-1 and TRBJ2-5; D possibly uses TRBD1 or TRBD2 (5 bases each). Between the trimmed V and J ends, which lost 2 bases and 2 bases, there was a span of 10 bases. Per germline, CDR1 SGHRS and CDR2 YFSETQ. The CDR3 totals 14 residues. The CDR3 coding sequence is TGCGCCAGCAGCTTTGGGGGTCGTCAAGAGACCCAGTACTTC. As protein: CASSFGGRQETQYF.

This clone was observed a single time. The chain uses TRBV7-8 and TRBJ1-5, with a tentative D call TRBD1 (5 bases). The V gene lost 1 base and the J gene lost 7 bases, with 11 bases spanning the gap. This CDR3 region has 14 residues. Germline V gives CDR1 SGHVS, CDR2 FQNEAQ. The CDR3 DNA is TGTGCCAGCAGCTTAGGGGGGACGAACCAGCCCCAGCATTTT. It yields the protein CASSLGGTNQPQHF.

V is TRBV10-3 and J is TRBJ2-2; 7 bases line up with TRBD2. Germline assignment: CDR1 ENHRY and CDR2 SYGVKD. The J segment lost 0 bases and the V segment lost 6 bases, leaving 4 bases of the junction unmatched. CDR3 size: 15 residues. In DNA, the CDR3 is TGTGCCATCAGAGATAGCGGGTCGAACACCGGGGAGCTGTTTTTT. As protein: CAIRDSGSNTGELFF.

This chain's CDR3 is CASSLEGGLNQPQHF. The CDR3 DNA follows: TGCGCCAGCAGCTTGGAGGGGGGACTCAATCAGCCCCAGCATTTT. The chain combines TRBV5-1 with TRBJ1-5; possibly TRBD1 for D (6 bases). Germline V gives CDR1 SGHRS, CDR2 YFSETQ. The CDR3 sequence is 15 residues long. Trimming removed 0 bases from V and 3 bases from J, with 10 bases in between.

The chain joins TRBV27 to TRBJ2-1; D is possibly TRBD2 (6 bases). Trimming stripped 2 bases from V and 7 bases from J, with 15 bases between. Looked up from germline, CDR1 is MNHEY and CDR2 is SMNVEV (reference sequence). CDR3 length: 15 amino acids. The CDR3 coding sequence is TGTGCCAGCAGTTTAAGGAGGGCCGGTTATAATGAGCAGTTCTTC. This encodes CASSLRRAGYNEQFF.

The chain combines TRBV2 with TRBJ2-7; D gene unclear. This CDR3 region has 13 residues. The V end was cut by 1 base, the J end by 4 bases, with 8 bases between. In germline, CDR1 is SNHLY, CDR2 FYNNEI. CDR3 bases: TGTGCCAGCAGTGAAGGTGTATTGTACGAGCAGTACTTC. It is translated as CASSEGVLYEQYF.

This chain links TRBV25-1 with TRBJ2-2; the D is unclear. CDR3 size: 14 residues. V was pared by 5 bases and J by 2 bases, with 9 bases between. CDR1 and CDR2 from the germline V gene are MGHDK and SYGVNS. The CDR3 DNA follows: TGTGCCAGCAGTCAAACAGCCAACACCGGGGAGCTGTTTTTT. Its translation: CASSQTANTGELFF. Drawing the rest from reference TRBV25-1 and TRBJ2-2, the complete variable domain is EADIYQTPRYLVIGTGKKITLECSQTMGHDKMYWYQQDPGMELHLIHYSYGVNSTEKGDLSSESTVSRIRTEHFPLTLESARPSHTSQYLCASSQTANTGELFFGEGSRLTVL.

The V and J genes are TRBV12-5 and TRBJ2-3; 8 nucleotides line up with TRBD1. The CDR3 is made up of 22 amino acids. Germline CDR1 and CDR2: LGHNT and FRNRAP. J was trimmed by 6 bases and V by 3 bases; bases with no gene match: 29. The CDR3 reads CASGFGTGQTARSLRRPDTQYF. For the CDR3, the DNA is TGTGCTAGTGGTTTTGGGACAGGTCAGACGGCAAGGTCTCTCCGCCGCCCTGATACGCAGTATTTT.

The V gene is TRBV25-1, the J gene TRBJ2-7; the D gene is possibly TRBD2 (6 bases). The V end lost 7 bases, the J end lost 3 bases, and 19 bases lay between the germline ends. The CDR3 is 15 residues long. CDR1 and CDR2 from the germline V gene are MGHDK and SYGVNS. As DNA, the CDR3 is TGTGCCAGCACCGGAGGGGAGAAGACATTCTACGAGCAGTACTTC. This translates into CASTGGEKTFYEQYF.

The rearrangement joins TRBV5-4 to TRBJ2-3, with no clear D. V lost 2 bases, J lost 2 bases, and 0 bases lay in between. The germline gives CDR1 SGHNT, CDR2 YYREEE (reference sequence). This CDR3 has 11 amino acids. Here the CDR3 reads CASSFTDTQYF. The DNA for the CDR3 is TGTGCCAGCAGCTTCACAGATACGCAGTATTTT. Full variable domain (outside the CDR3, taken from reference TRBV5-4 and TRBJ2-3): ETGVTQSPTHLIKTRGQQVTLRCSSQSGHNTVSWYQQALGQGPQFIFQYYREEENGRGNFPPRFSGLQFPNYSSELNVNALELDDSALYLCASSFTDTQYFGPGTRLTVL.

Regarding this clone: Within the sample, other DNA sequences also encode this same CDR3. The J gene is TRBJ2-3, the V gene TRBV14; D is undetermined. Germline V lookup: CDR1 SGHDN, CDR2 FVKESK. V was shortened by 4 bases and J by 4 bases, with 3 bases between the two germline ends. The CDR3 loop spans 11 amino acids. The CDR3, as DNA: TGTGCCAGCAGCCTCGCAGATACGCAGTATTTT. Translating gives CASSLADTQYF.